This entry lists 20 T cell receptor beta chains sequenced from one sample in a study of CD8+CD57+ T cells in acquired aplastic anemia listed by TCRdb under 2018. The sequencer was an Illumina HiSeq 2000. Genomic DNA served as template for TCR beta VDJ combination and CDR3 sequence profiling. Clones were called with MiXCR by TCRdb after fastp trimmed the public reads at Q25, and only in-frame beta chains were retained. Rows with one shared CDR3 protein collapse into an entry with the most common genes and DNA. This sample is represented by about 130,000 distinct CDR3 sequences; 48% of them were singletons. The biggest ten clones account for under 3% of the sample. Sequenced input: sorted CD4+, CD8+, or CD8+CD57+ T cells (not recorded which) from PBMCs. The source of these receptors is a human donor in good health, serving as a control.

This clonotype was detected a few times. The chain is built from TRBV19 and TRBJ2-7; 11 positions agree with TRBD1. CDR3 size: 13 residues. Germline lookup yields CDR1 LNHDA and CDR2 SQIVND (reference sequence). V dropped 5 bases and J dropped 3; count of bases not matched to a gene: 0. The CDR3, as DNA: TGTGCCAGTAGTGGGACAGGGGGCTACGAGCAGTACTTC. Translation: CASSGTGGYEQYF.

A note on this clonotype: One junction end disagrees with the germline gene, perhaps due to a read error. CDR3 region: CASSLVGSYQPQHF. CDR3 nucleotides: TGTGCCAGCAGCTTGGTCGGTAGCTATCAGCCCCAGCATTTT. This chain uses TRBV5-6 with TRBJ1-5; D remains unclear. Germline CDR1 reads SGHDT; CDR2 reads YYEEEE. This CDR3 comprises 14 residues.

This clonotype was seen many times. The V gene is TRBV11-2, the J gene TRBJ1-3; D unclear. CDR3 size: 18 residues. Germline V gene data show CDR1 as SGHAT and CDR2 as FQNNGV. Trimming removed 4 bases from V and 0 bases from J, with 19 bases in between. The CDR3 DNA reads TGTGCCAGCAGCTCCCCCATCGCAGGTCCTAGCTCTGGAAACACCATATATTTT. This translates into CASSSPIAGPSSGNTIYF.

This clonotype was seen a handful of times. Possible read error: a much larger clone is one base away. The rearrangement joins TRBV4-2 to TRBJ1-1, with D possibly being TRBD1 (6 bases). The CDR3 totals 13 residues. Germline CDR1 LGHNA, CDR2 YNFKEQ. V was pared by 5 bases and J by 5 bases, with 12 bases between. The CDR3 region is CASSLSGATEAFF. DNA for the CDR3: TGTGCCAGCAGCTTATCAGGGGCGACTGAAGCTTTCTTT.

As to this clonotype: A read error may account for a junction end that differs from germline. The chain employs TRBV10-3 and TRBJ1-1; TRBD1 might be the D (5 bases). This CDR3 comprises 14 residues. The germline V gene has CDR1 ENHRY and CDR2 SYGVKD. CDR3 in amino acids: CASSDQGMNTEAFF. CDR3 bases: TGTGCCAGCAGTGATCAGGGAATGAACACTGAAGCTTTCTTT.

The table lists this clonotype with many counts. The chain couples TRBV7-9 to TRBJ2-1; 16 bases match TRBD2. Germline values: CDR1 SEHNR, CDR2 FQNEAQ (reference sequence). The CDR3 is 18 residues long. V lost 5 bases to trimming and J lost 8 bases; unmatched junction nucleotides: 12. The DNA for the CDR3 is TGTGCCAGCAGCGGTCCCGGGACTAGCGGGGGGGCCATGGATGAGCAGTTCTTC. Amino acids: CASSGPGTSGGAMDEQFF. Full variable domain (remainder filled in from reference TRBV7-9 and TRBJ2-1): DTGVSQNPRHKITKRGQNVTFRCDPISEHNRLYWYRQTLGQGPEFLTYFQNEAQLEKSRLLSDRFSAERPKGSFSTLEIQRTEQGDSAMYLCASSGPGTSGGAMDEQFFGPGTRLTVL.

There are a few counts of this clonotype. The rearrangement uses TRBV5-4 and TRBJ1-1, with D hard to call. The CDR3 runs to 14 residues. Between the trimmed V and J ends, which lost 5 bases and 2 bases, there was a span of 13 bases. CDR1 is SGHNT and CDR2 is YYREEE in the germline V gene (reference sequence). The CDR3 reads CASSFMGLNTEAFF. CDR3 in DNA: TGTGCCAGCAGTTTCATGGGTCTTAACACTGAAGCTTTCTTT.

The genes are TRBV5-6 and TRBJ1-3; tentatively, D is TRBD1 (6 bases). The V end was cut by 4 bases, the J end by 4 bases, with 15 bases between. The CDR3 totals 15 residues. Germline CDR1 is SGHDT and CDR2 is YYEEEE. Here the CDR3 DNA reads TGTGCCAGCAGCGCCAGGTCAGGGGTCGGAAACACCATATATTTT. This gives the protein CASSARSGVGNTIYF.

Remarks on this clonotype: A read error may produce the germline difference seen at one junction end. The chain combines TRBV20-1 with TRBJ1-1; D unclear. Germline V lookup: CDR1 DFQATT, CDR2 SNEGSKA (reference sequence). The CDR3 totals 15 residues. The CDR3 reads CGARLFGRLNTEAFF. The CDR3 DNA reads TGCGGTGCTAGACTCTTTGGACGGCTGAACACTGAAGCTTTCTTT.

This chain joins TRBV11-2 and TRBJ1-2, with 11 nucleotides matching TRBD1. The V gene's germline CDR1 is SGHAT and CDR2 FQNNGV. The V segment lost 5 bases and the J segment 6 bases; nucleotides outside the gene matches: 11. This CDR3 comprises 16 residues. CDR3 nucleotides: TGTGCCAGCAGCGTCCGGACAGGGGGCGCTTCGAATGGCTACACCTTC. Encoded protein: CASSVRTGGASNGYTF. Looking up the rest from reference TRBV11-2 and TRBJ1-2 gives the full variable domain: EAGVAQSPRYKIIEKRQSVAFWCNPISGHATLYWYQQILGQGPKLLIQFQNNGVVDDSQLPKDRFSAERLKGVDSTLKIQPAKLEDSAVYLCASSVRTGGASNGYTFGSGTRLTVV.

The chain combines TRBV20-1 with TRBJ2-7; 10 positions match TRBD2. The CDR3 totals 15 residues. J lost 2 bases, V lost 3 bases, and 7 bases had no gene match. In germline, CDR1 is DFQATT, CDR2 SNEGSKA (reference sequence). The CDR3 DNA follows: TGCAGTGCTAGTAGGGCTAGCGGGGGAACCTACGAGCAGTACTTC. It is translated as CSASRASGGTYEQYF.

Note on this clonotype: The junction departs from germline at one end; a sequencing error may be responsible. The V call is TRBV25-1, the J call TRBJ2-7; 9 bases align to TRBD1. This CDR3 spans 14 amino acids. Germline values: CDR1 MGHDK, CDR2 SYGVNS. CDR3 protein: CASSAGTGPYEQYF. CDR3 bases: TGTGCCAGTAGTGCCGGGACAGGGCCCTACGAGCAGTACTTC.

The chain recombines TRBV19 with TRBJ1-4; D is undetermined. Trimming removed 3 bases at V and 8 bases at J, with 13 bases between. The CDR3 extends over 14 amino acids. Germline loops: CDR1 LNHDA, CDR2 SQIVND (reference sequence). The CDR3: CASSMLRVREKLFF. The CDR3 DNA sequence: TGTGCCAGTAGTATGTTGAGGGTTCGCGAAAAACTGTTTTTT.

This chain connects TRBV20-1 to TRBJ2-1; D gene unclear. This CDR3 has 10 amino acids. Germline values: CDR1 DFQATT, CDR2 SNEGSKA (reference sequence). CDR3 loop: CSLGYNEQFF. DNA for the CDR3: TGCAGCCTTGGGTACAATGAGCAGTTCTTC.

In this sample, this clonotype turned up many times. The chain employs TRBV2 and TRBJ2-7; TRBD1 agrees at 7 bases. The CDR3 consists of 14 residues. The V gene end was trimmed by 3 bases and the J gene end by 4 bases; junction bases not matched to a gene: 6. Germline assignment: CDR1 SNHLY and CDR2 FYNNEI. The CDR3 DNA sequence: TGTGCCAGCAGTGATGTTGGGACAGAATACGAGCAGTACTTC. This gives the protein CASSDVGTEYEQYF.

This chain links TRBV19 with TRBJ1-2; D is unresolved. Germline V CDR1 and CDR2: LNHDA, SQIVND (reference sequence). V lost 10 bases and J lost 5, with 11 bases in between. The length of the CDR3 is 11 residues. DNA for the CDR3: TGTGCCACCCTGGGTGAATATGGCTACACCTTC. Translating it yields CATLGEYGYTF.

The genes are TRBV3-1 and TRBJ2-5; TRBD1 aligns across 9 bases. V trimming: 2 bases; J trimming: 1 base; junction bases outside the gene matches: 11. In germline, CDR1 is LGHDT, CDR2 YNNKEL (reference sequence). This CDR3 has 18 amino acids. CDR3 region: CASSQLVLGTGCQETQYF. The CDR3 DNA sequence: TGTGCCAGCAGCCAACTCGTGTTGGGGACAGGGTGCCAAGAGACCCAGTACTTC.

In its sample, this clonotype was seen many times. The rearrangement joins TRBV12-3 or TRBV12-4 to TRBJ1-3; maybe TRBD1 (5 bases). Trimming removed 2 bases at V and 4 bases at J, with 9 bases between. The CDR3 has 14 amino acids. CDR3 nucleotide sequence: TGTGCCAGCAGTTTACGGGGCTCCGGAAACACCATATATTTT. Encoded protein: CASSLRGSGNTIYF.

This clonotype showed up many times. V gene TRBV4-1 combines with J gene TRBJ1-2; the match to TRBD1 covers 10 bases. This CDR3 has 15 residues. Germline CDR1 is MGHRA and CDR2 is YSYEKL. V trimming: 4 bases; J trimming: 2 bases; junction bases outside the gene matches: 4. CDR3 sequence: CASSRGGQGNYGYTF. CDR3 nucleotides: TGCGCCAGCAGCCGAGGGGGACAGGGGAACTATGGCTACACCTTC.

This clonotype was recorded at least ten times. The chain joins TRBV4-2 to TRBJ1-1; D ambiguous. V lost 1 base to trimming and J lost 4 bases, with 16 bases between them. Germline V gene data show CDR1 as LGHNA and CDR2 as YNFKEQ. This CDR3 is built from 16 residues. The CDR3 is CASSQALVRKVTEAFF. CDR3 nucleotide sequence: TGTGCCAGCAGCCAAGCACTTGTCCGTAAGGTCACTGAAGCTTTCTTT.